A selection of T cell receptor beta chains follows, all from one sample in a study of T cell responses to AZD1222 COVID-19 vaccine. Generated by immunoSEQ multiplex PCR, the TCRdb table keeps only in-frame clones and is missing some. The sample comprises tens of thousands of clones, around 90% of which are singletons, and approximately 2.1% rests with the top ten. Specimen: peripheral blood, collected on day 0 of AZD1222 vaccination. All receptors derive from an adult in good health. The CDR3 runs from the conserved cysteine through the conserved F or W. A D gene is named only where the DNA matches it firmly. Part of the rows lack a size; the others show once, few, many or a class for expanded clones.

D gene,clone size,J gene,V gene,CDR3 DNA,CDR3 protein
NA,NA,TRBJ1-4,TRBV18,TGTGCCAGCTCACCGATGGGGACCTCTAATGAAAAACTGTTTTTT,CASSPMGTSNEKLFF
TRBD1,NA,TRBJ1-6,TRBV30,TGTGCCTGGAGCCTCCTCGGGACAGTTCATTCACCCCTCCACTTT,CAWSLLGTVHSPLHF
TRBD1,NA,TRBJ1-1,TRBV9,TGTGCCAGCAGCGACGAATACAGGGGTGAAGCTTTCTTT,CASSDEYRGEAFF
NA,NA,TRBJ2-4,TRBV9,TGTGCCAGCAGCGTAGGTCCAAAACTAGCCAAAAACATTCAGTACTTC,CASSVGPKLAKNIQYF
NA,NA,TRBJ1-6,TRBV27,TGTGCCAGCAGTTTATATCCCTATAATTCACCCCTCCACTTT,CASSLYPYNSPLHF
NA,NA,TRBJ2-5,TRBV6-6,TGTGCCAGCAGTTACATAAGCGCGGGGAGTCAAGAGACCCAGTACTTC,CASSYISAGSQETQYF
NA,NA,TRBJ1-5,TRBV6-5,TGTCCCTCCGGCAGATATAGCAATCAGCCCCAGCATTTT,CPSGRYSNQPQHF
TRBD2,NA,TRBJ2-6,TRBV18,TGTGCCAGCTCACCCCGACTAGCGGGGGGCTCTGGGGCCAACGTCCTGACTTTC,CASSPRLAGGSGANVLTF
NA,NA,TRBJ1-1,TRBV5-5,TGTGCCAGCAGCTTGATCGACTCGAACACTGAAGCTTTCTTT,CASSLIDSNTEAFF
TRBD2,NA,TRBJ2-5,TRBV2,TGTGCCAGCGAAAAGGGCGGAGCGGGGGGCATACCGGAGACCCAGTACTTC,CASEKGGAGGIPETQYF
NA,NA,TRBJ1-1,TRBV6-5,TGTGCCAGCAGTTACTCGCCAGGGCAGAACACTGAAGCTTTCTTT,CASSYSPGQNTEAFF
TRBD1,NA,TRBJ1-6,TRBV6-5,TGTGCCAGCAGTCCTCCGGGACAGGGGGTTTCACCCCTCCACTTT,CASSPPGQGVSPLHF
TRBD1,once,TRBJ2-7,TRBV6-6,TGTGCCAGCAGGGTATCAACGGGACAGGGCCCCTACGAGCAGTACTTC,CASRVSTGQGPYEQYF
TRBD2,NA,TRBJ2-1,TRBV7-6,TGTGCCAGCAGCTTAGACCGGCTAGCGGGGTACAATGAGCAGTTCTTC,CASSLDRLAGYNEQFF
NA,NA,TRBJ1-5,TRBV3-1/TRBV3-2,TGTGCCAGCAGCCAAGATAGCGCTTCTCTCGCGGACAATCAGCCCCAGCATTTT,CASSQDSASLADNQPQHF
TRBD2,once,TRBJ2-1,TRBV7-2,TGTGCCAGCAGTCTAGCGGGGGCCTTTAACAATGAGCAGTTCTTC,CASSLAGAFNNEQFF
NA,NA,TRBJ1-2,TRBV12-3/TRBV12-4,TGTGCCAGCAGTTTTTTCAAGGGCGGCTACACCTTC,CASSFFKGGYTF
NA,NA,TRBJ1-2,TRBV25-1,TGTGCCAGCAGTGAGCGCCGCAGGGGTAGGAGCACCTTC,CASSERRRGRSTF
TRBD2,once,TRBJ2-1,TRBV10-2,TGCGCCAGCAGGAGCGGGAGGTCCTACAATGAGCAGTTCTTC,CASRSGRSYNEQFF
NA,NA,TRBJ2-5,TRBV6-5,TGTGCCAGCAGTTACTCTGTTGAAGAGACCCAGTACTTC,CASSYSVEETQYF
NA,NA,TRBJ2-3,TRBV19,TGTGCCACTTGCCCAGTGGCGGAGCTCACAGATACGCAGTATTTT,CATCPVAELTDTQYF
NA,NA,TRBJ2-5,TRBV5-1,TGCGCCAGCAGCTTGTATCCGGAGACCCAGTACTTC,CASSLYPETQYF
TRBD1,few,TRBJ2-2,TRBV14,TGTGCCAGCAGTCAATGGACAGGATGGAACACCGGGGAGCTGTTTTTT,CASSQWTGWNTGELFF
NA,NA,TRBJ2-6,TRBV7-2,TGTGCCAGCAGCCAGGAGGGGACAGCTGGGGCCAACGTCCTGACTTTC,CASSQEGTAGANVLTF
NA,NA,TRBJ1-4,TRBV3-1/TRBV3-2,TGTGCCAGCAGCCAAGAGGGGAGTTATAATGAAAAACTGTTTTTT,CASSQEGSYNEKLFF